Following are 4 T cell receptor beta chains from one sample sequenced in a study of CD8+ T cells in alopecia areata. RNA extraction was followed by reverse transcription into cDNA, which acted as the sequencing template. Measured with immunoSEQ multiplex PCR; TCRdb has only the in-frame clones, and not every one. The sample carries 110,000 or so clones, about 60% recorded once. The sequenced material came from NKG2D-low CD8+ T cells sorted from blood. Receptors were obtained from a human donor with alopecia areata.

The chain joins TRBV7-8 to TRBJ2-7; D might be TRBD2 (5 bases). The CDR3 runs to 17 residues. Between the trimmed V and J ends, which lost 5 bases and 3 bases, there was a span of 23 bases. CDR1 is SGHVS and CDR2 is FQNEAQ in the germline V gene. CDR3 nucleotide sequence: TGTGCCAGCAGCCCCCGTTTGGGCGGAGGCCCTCTCTACGAGCAGTACTTC. It encodes CASSPRLGGGPLYEQYF.

This clone was detected a few times. The chain uses TRBV28 and TRBJ2-1, with a possible D match to TRBD2 (5 bases). Deletions cut 5 bases from V and 6 bases from J, with 29 bases between. The CDR3 covers 19 residues. Per the germline V gene, CDR1 is MDHEN and CDR2 is SYDVKM. The CDR3 loop reads CASSPRVLDSIHLLNEQFF. The CDR3 region has the DNA TGTGCCAGCAGTCCGAGGGTGTTAGATAGCATCCATCTTCTCAATGAGCAGTTCTTC. Supplemented by reference TRBV28 and TRBJ2-1, the full variable domain reads DVKVTQSSRYLVKRTGEKVFLECVQDMDHENMFWYRQDPGLGLRLIYFSYDVKMKEKGDIPEGYSVSREKKERFSLILESASTNQTSMYLCASSPRVLDSIHLLNEQFFGPGTRLTVL.

This chain links TRBV5-1 with TRBJ2-6; unclear D gene. This CDR3 has 17 amino acids. V was shortened by 2 bases and J by 1 base, with 13 bases between the two germline ends. CDR1 and CDR2 from the germline V gene are SGHRS and YFSETQ. CDR3 bases: TGCGCCAGCAGCTTCTTTCCGGAAAGGTCTGGGGCCAACGTCCTGACTTTC. Translating it yields CASSFFPERSGANVLTF.

This chain uses TRBV27 with TRBJ2-1; D is ambiguous. The CDR3 has 13 residues. V gave up 5 bases and J gave up 6 bases, with 11 bases separating them. CDR1 and CDR2 from the germline V gene are MNHEY and SMNVEV (reference sequence). CDR3 DNA sequence: TGTGCCAGCAGTGGCTGGCCTGGCAATGAGCAGTTCTTC. Amino acids: CASSGWPGNEQFF.